The rows below give T cell receptor beta chains drawn from one sample of a study of naive and memory T cell subsets. MiXCR, run by TCRdb on the UMI-ligation and nested PCR reads, gives a single entry per CDR3 protein. In the table there are 120,000 to 150,000 distinct CDR3 sequences, 15% to 20% of which are singletons. Sequenced: naive CD8+ T cells from blood. These receptors all come from a human donor in good health. Both conserved end residues are part of each CDR3. The order of the fields is V gene, CDR3 length, clone size, D gene, J gene, CDR3 protein, CDR3 DNA. The D gene is left open where the match is weak. Size is omitted from some rows. Given values are once, few, many or a class for expanded clones.

>TRBV6-6|13|.|.|TRBJ1-1
CASRDRSNTEAFF
TGTGCCAGCAGAGACAGATCCAACACTGAAGCTTTCTTT
>TRBV12-3/TRBV12-4|15|.|.|TRBJ2-5
CASSALGTLQETQYF
TGTGCCAGCAGTGCCCTCGGGACCCTCCAAGAGACCCAGTACTTC
>TRBV5-1|15|few|.|TRBJ2-7
CASSLYGTDSYEQYF
TGCGCCAGCAGCTTGTACGGGACGGACTCCTACGAGCAGTACTTC
>TRBV29-1|10|.|.|TRBJ2-5
CSVVGETQYF
TGCAGCGTTGTGGGAGAGACCCAGTACTTC
>TRBV12-3/TRBV12-4|14|.|TRBD1|TRBJ2-1
CASSSTRGGVEQFF
TGTGCCAGCAGTTCAACACGAGGGGGCGTTGAGCAGTTCTTC
>TRBV6-2/TRBV6-3|13|few|.|TRBJ2-4
CASSTGAVNIQYF
TGTGCCAGCAGTACCGGGGCGGTAAACATTCAGTACTTC
>TRBV6-5|14|.|.|TRBJ1-2
CASRAGIFMGGYTF
TGTGCCAGCCGGGCGGGGATATTTATGGGTGGCTACACCTTC
>TRBV28|13|few|.|TRBJ2-1
CASSLGIGNEQFF
TGTGCCAGCAGTTTGGGGATCGGCAATGAGCAGTTCTTC
>TRBV29-1|11|.|.|TRBJ2-6
CSVPGANVLTF
TGCAGCGTTCCTGGGGCCAACGTCCTGACTTTC
>TRBV20-1|15|few|.|TRBJ2-3
CSARDYQERGVTQYF
TGCAGTGCTAGAGATTACCAAGAGCGAGGGGTTACGCAGTATTTT
>TRBV28|13|.|TRBD2|TRBJ2-7
CASRPGRGYEQYF
TGTGCCAGCAGACCCGGGAGGGGCTACGAGCAGTACTTC
>TRBV21-1|14|.|.|TRBJ2-5
CAIEAGGSQETQYF
TGTGCCATTGAAGCGGGAGGGAGCCAAGAGACCCAGTACTTC
>TRBV28|17|.|TRBD2|TRBJ2-1
CASSLSMSGSSVGEQFF
TGTGCCAGCAGTTTATCGATGAGCGGGAGTTCTGTGGGTGAGCAGTTCTTC
>TRBV28|12|.|.|TRBJ1-5
CASDPGEQPQHF
TGTGCCAGCGACCCCGGCGAACAGCCCCAGCATTTT